Detailed here is one TCR beta chain. Using RNA transcripts as the source, TCR beta CDR3 regions were amplified. A set of HTBI primers served as the primers for a first-round RT-PCR of the TCR CDR3. MiXCR was run by TCRdb on the multiplex PCR reads, yielding one entry per CDR3 protein. The sample includes 50,000 to 60,000 distinct CDR3 sequences, approximately 48% of them seen just once. Germline assignment: CDR1 DFQATT and CDR2 SNEGSKA (reference sequence). The CDR3 runs 13 residues. Trimming cost V 3 bases and J 8 bases, with 14 bases left between them. The data were obtained in a study of T cells in Graves' hyperthyroidism and ophthalmopathy.

The sample was blood. The receptor was isolated from a woman in her fifties or sixties with Graves' ophthalmopathy. The chain has TRBV20-1 and TRBJ2-1; D is perhaps TRBD1 or TRBD2 (5 bases each). DNA for the CDR3: TGCAGTGCTAGTTTGATGGGGGTTTATGAGCAGTTCTTC. Its protein is CSASLMGVYEQFF.